This entry describes one T cell receptor (beta chain). Its antigen remains unknown. Amplified regions were TCR beta CDR3 sequences from RNA transcripts. HTBI primers were used for first-round RT-PCR of the TCR CDR3. TCRdb reprocessed the multiplex PCR reads with MiXCR, giving one entry per CDR3 protein. The repertoire holds around 800,000 distinct CDR3 sequences, about two fifths seen once, with 7.5% to 9.5% in the top ten. The V gene lost 3 bases and the J gene lost 5 bases, with 14 bases spanning the gap. Germline V gene lookup returns CDR1 LNHDA and CDR2 SQIVND (reference sequence). The CDR3 is 14 amino acids. The data originate from a study of T cells in Graves' hyperthyroidism and ophthalmopathy. The study's findings and limits: Using 13 V-J features, a model discriminated ophthalmopathy from stable hyperthyroidism. Expanded thyroid clonotypes (above 0.001) were mostly also found in blood.

This receptor was taken from a man younger than 35 with Graves' hyperthyroidism. The genes are TRBV19 and TRBJ2-7; D perhaps matches TRBD2 (6 bases). Sequenced input: blood. CDR3: CASSIGSGGHEQYF. In nucleotides, the CDR3 is TGTGCCAGTAGTATCGGTTCAGGAGGGCACGAGCAGTACTTC.